The 7 T cell receptor beta chains reported below all come from one sample, sequenced in a study of blood T cells in healthy people across ages. The use of a sample-barcoded 5' primer and a J-beta primer mix characterized a second PCR of roughly 7 to 12 cycles. TCRdb re-called the 5' RACE reads through MiXCR, storing one row per CDR3 protein. In the table there are 1.5 million to 2 million distinct CDR3 sequences, approximately 30% of which are singletons. The source material was blood. Receptors originate from a woman in her twenties or thirties in good health.

The chain links TRBV18 to TRBJ2-1; 8 bases are shared with TRBD2. CDR3 length: 16 residues. V lost 6 bases to trimming and J lost 6 bases; unmatched junction nucleotides: 13. The V gene's germline CDR1 is KGHSH and CDR2 LQKENI. The CDR3 region is CASSPPGTRLLNEQFF. In nucleotides, the CDR3 is TGTGCCAGCTCTCCCCCCGGGACTAGGCTTCTCAATGAGCAGTTCTTC.

This clonotype has ten or more counts. The chain has TRBV15 and TRBJ1-2; weak D call: TRBD1 (5 bases). Germline-derived CDR1 and CDR2 are LNHNV and YYDKDF (reference sequence). Trimming cost V 1 base and J 4 bases, with 19 bases left between them. CDR3 length equals 17 residues. This chain's CDR3 is CATSRAAGAGRGYGYTF. The CDR3 nucleotides are TGTGCCACCAGCAGAGCCGCCGGTGCAGGGAGGGGCTATGGCTACACCTTC.

This clonotype was seen ten or more times. The V gene is TRBV11-2, the J gene TRBJ2-1; the D gene is possibly TRBD2 (5 bases). There are 15 residues in the CDR3. V lost 2 bases, J lost 1 base, and 9 bases lay in between. The germline CDR1 and CDR2 sequences are SGHAT and FQNNGV. The CDR3 protein is CASSLSSGSYNEQFF. The CDR3 DNA reads as TGTGCCAGCAGCTTAAGTTCGGGGTCCTACAATGAGCAGTTCTTC.

CDR3: CASSGGQRDQPQHF. The CDR3 DNA is TGCGCCAGCAGCGGGGGACAGAGAGACCAGCCCCAGCATTTT. The rearrangement links TRBV5-1 to TRBJ1-5; the match to TRBD1 covers 7 bases. The germline V gene has CDR1 SGHRS and CDR2 YFSETQ. The CDR3 sequence is 14 residues long. The V segment lost 4 bases and the J segment 7 bases; nucleotides outside the gene matches: 8.

This rearrangement joins TRBV6-6 to TRBJ2-4; D remains ambiguous. The germline gives CDR1 MNHNY, CDR2 SVGAGI (reference sequence). The CDR3 consists of 17 residues. The V end lost 2 bases, the J end lost 9 bases, and 23 bases lay between the germline ends. In DNA form, the CDR3 reads TGTGCCAGCAGTTACGGGTCCGTAGATGGGCCGGAAAGCATTCAGTACTTC. It encodes CASSYGSVDGPESIQYF.

This clonotype is a singleton in its sample. The chain has TRBV2 and TRBJ2-7; 12 bases fit TRBD2. CDR1 and CDR2 from the germline V gene are SNHLY and FYNNEI. The CDR3 runs to 14 residues. V trimming: 4 bases; J trimming: 5 bases; junction bases outside the gene matches: 3. The CDR3 is CASSGLAGVDEQYF. Written as DNA, the CDR3 is TGTGCCAGCAGTGGACTAGCGGGAGTGGACGAGCAGTACTTC.

The chain links TRBV2 to TRBJ2-1, with D possibly matching TRBD2 (6 bases). The germline V gene has CDR1 SNHLY and CDR2 FYNNEI. The CDR3 covers 13 residues. Trimming took off 8 bases at V and 7 bases at J, with 15 bases between the two ends. CDR3 in amino acids: CASDPGEENEQFF. The CDR3 DNA sequence: TGTGCCAGCGACCCGGGAGAAGAAAATGAGCAGTTCTTC.